Here is one TCR beta chain with its context. A much more abundant neighbour one base away suggests this may be a read error. The donors, healthy Caucasians from Russia, were aged roughly 6 to 90. The V gene end was trimmed by 5 bases and the J gene end by 11 bases; junction bases not matched to a gene: 17. Germline V gene data show CDR1 as DFQATT and CDR2 as SNEGSKA (reference sequence). The CDR3 has 16 residues. With a J-beta primer mix and a sample-barcoded 5' primer, a second PCR ran about 7 to 12 cycles. TCRdb called the 5' RACE reads again in MiXCR, with one record for every CDR3 protein. This sample has nearly 800,000 distinct CDR3 sequences, with around 50% found just once. These data originate in a study of blood T cells in healthy people across ages.

Sequences were obtained from blood. V gene TRBV20-1 combines with J gene TRBJ2-5, with 13 bases lining up with TRBD2. This clonotype was sampled from a man between 35 and 55 years old in good health. CDR3 nucleotides: TGCAGTGCTGAAGCCGGGACTAGCGGGAATTGGTACAAGCAGTACTTC. Protein sequence: CSAEAGTSGNWYKQYF.